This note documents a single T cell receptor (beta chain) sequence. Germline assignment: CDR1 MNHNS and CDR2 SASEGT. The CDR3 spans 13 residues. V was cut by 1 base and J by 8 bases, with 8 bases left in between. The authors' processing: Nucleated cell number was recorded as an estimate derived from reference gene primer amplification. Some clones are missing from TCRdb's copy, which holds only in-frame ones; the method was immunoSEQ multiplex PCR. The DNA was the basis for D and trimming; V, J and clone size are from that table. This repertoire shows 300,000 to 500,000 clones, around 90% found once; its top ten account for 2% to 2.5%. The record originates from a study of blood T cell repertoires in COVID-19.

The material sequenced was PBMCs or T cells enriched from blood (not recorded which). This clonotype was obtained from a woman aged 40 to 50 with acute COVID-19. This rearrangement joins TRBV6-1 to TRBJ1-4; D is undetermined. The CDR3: CASSEGYEEKLFF. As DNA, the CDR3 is TGTGCCAGCAGTGAAGGGTATGAGGAAAAACTGTTTTTT.